Listed here is a single TCR beta chain. Its antigen remains unidentified. No quality values exist for individual bases; no much larger clone is one base distant. Each collaborating institution followed its own protocols to collect whole blood in K2EDTA tubes. For TCRbeta analysis, collaborators shipped samples as frozen whole blood, isolated PBMCs, or DNA extracted from either of those sample types. This record belongs to a study of blood T cell repertoires in COVID-19 (dated by TCRdb to the early 2020s). As for the study more broadly: Samples from collaborators originated in the United States, Italy and Spain and spanned both the acute and convalescent phases of COVID-19. The prospective study material was composed of cDNA or gDNA derived from T cells, B-cell-depleted T cells, or PBMCs. Deeply sampled blood TCRbeta repertoires from subjects exposed to, actively infected with, or recovered from COVID-19 were included in the dataset. The repertoires were released in a freely available public database meant as a resource for research on the immune response to SARS-CoV-2. Samples came from the ongoing ImmuneRACE study (first 160 participants) plus 1,254 subjects from 6 global collaborators. The sample metadata nearly always contained a de-identified subject ID, COVID-19 status, age in years and sex. Where available, HLA class I and class II types were obtained from metadata supplied by the sample provider rather than from assay-based typing. Findings and caveats that apply to the study as a whole: Clinical and demographic metadata were provided uncurated, with the amount varying by source and participant.

TCRbeta CDR3 regions were amplified from genomic DNA using the immunoSEQ Assay, a bias-controlled multiplex PCR. The study's processing was this. Within the assay, amplification of reference gene primers was used to estimate how many nucleated cells each sample contained. To quantify the absolute abundance of each unique TCRbeta CDR3 rearrangement, sequence reads were collapsed and filtered. For each sample, productive Simpson clonality was calculated as the square root of Simpson's diversity index over productive rearrangements. The table was pulled from immuneACCESS by TCRdb, which kept in-frame rearrangements only. Such tables lose some clones; where checked, under half of the loss comes from unresolved V genes, and the rest has no known cause. The V and J calls and clone size are taken from that table; D and trimming were inferred from the DNA. Counted in this sample were 250,000 to 300,000 clones; 89% of them appeared once. 12% of the sample belongs to the ten largest clones.

What was sequenced was peripheral blood. This sequence was found in a woman aged 60-75 years with acute or convalescent COVID-19.

Here is the DNA: TGTGCCAGCAGTTACCCCCGGGGGGGATCCACAGATACGCAGTATTTT. This is translated as CASSYPRGGSTDTQYF. The chain couples TRBV6-2 or TRBV6-3 to TRBJ2-3; 8 central bases correspond to TRBD2. Trimming leaves V shorter by 2 bases and J shorter by 2 bases, with the junction holding 6 bases beyond the gene matches. CDR1 and CDR2 (MNHEY, SVGEGT) derive from the germline V gene. From the cysteine up to the phenylalanine, the CDR3 has a length of 16 residues. The kept DNA is CDR3 alone, 48 bases in frame from the first base.